These 23 T cell receptor beta chains originate from one sample sequenced in a study of radiotherapy plus CTLA-4 blockade in lung cancer. Assay used: immunoSEQ multiplex PCR; TCRdb lists only in-frame clones, some missing. The data contain some 110,000 clones, roughly 86% of them seen just once; the ten biggest clones take up 3.3%. The sequencing used peripheral blood, collected from a patient treated with radiotherapy plus ipilimumab. Receptors originate from a human donor with non-small cell lung cancer that progressed on radiotherapy plus ipilimumab. Some clones in this sample may be carry-over from other donors' samples.

V and J are TRBV7-2 and TRBJ2-1; no clear D gene. From germline, CDR1 is SGHTA and CDR2 FQGNSA. This CDR3 spans 14 amino acids. Trimming took off 3 bases at V and 5 bases at J, with 11 bases between the two ends. CDR3 in DNA: TGTGCCAGCAGCTTCTTCCGTGGAGACAATGAGCAGTTCTTC. It is translated as CASSFFRGDNEQFF.

The chain combines TRBV6-5 with TRBJ2-7; D not certain. The CDR3 extends over 14 amino acids. Germline values: CDR1 MNHEY, CDR2 SVGAGI. V was shortened by 5 bases and J by 2 bases, with 13 bases between the two germline ends. The CDR3 DNA is TGTGCCAGCAGTAACTACCGGTCGCCCTACGAGCAGTACTTC. Its protein is CASSNYRSPYEQYF.

The chain links TRBV6-1 to TRBJ2-5, with 8 positions matching TRBD2. V lost 8 bases to trimming and J lost 3 bases; unmatched junction nucleotides: 8. This CDR3 has 14 amino acids. Looked up from germline, CDR1 is MNHNS and CDR2 is SASEGT. The CDR3 DNA reads TGTGCCAGCGGATCCACGGGGGGGGAAGAGACCCAGTACTTC. Its translation is CASGSTGGEETQYF.

The V and J genes are TRBV11-2 and TRBJ1-5; no firm D call. Germline V gives CDR1 SGHAT, CDR2 FQNNGV. The CDR3 is 14 amino acids. Trimming pared 1 base from V and 5 bases from J, leaving 9 bases between. The CDR3 region has the DNA TGTGCCAGCAGCTTAGGGCAGTTGGATCAGCCCCAGCATTTT. Translating it yields CASSLGQLDQPQHF.

This rearrangement joins TRBV25-1 to TRBJ2-1; 7 nucleotides agree with TRBD1. The trim removed 4 bases at V and 4 bases at J, leaving 10 bases unmatched. This CDR3 is built from 16 residues. In germline, CDR1 is MGHDK, CDR2 SYGVNS. CDR3 residues: CASSASDGTAYNEQFF. The CDR3 nucleotides are TGTGCCAGCAGTGCCTCTGACGGGACAGCGTACAATGAGCAGTTCTTC. Looking up the rest from reference TRBV25-1 and TRBJ2-1 gives the full variable domain: EADIYQTPRYLVIGTGKKITLECSQTMGHDKMYWYQQDPGMELHLIHYSYGVNSTEKGDLSSESTVSRIRTEHFPLTLESARPSHTSQYLCASSASDGTAYNEQFFGPGTRLTVL.

The chain recombines TRBV27 with TRBJ2-3, with D hard to call. Trimming removed 7 bases from V and 6 bases from J, with 23 bases in between. The CDR3 contains 16 residues. Germline V gives CDR1 MNHEY, CDR2 SMNVEV (reference sequence). CDR3 protein: CASKLPQLIIKDTQYF. Here the CDR3 DNA reads TGTGCCAGCAAGCTCCCCCAGCTAATCATCAAGGATACGCAGTATTTT.

This clone was observed a handful of times. The chain links TRBV29-1 to TRBJ2-3; TRBD2 is a possible D gene (6 bases). The V gene lost 5 bases and the J gene lost 4 bases, with 10 bases spanning the gap. The CDR3 contains 12 residues. From germline, CDR1 is SQVTM and CDR2 ANQGSEA. In DNA, the CDR3 is TGCAGCGTTCTCGGAGGGGCAGATACGCAGTATTTT. Protein sequence: CSVLGGADTQYF.

J is TRBJ2-7 and V is TRBV7-2; D ambiguous. Trimming cost V 5 bases and J 0 bases, with 2 bases left between them. Germline CDR1 SGHTA, CDR2 FQGNSA. This CDR3 is built from 11 residues. Written as DNA, the CDR3 is TGTGCCAGCAGCACCTCCTACGAGCAGTACTTC. As protein: CASSTSYEQYF.

The chain has TRBV4-3 and TRBJ1-2; no clear D gene. Trimming pared 0 bases from V and 8 bases from J, leaving 13 bases between. The germline CDR1 and CDR2 sequences are LGHNA and YSLEER. This CDR3 has 14 residues. The CDR3 nucleotides are TGCGCCAGCAGCCAAGAGCGGCAGCCGGGGGGCTACACCTTC. Protein sequence: CASSQERQPGGYTF.

The genes are TRBV6-1 and TRBJ2-7, with TRBD2 as a possible D gene (5 bases). Germline CDR1 and CDR2: MNHNS and SASEGT. V was cut by 6 bases and J by 2 bases, with 5 bases left in between. The CDR3 loop spans 11 amino acids. CDR3: CASSGAYEQYF. In DNA, the CDR3 is TGTGCCAGCAGCGGGGCCTACGAGCAGTACTTC.

This chain links TRBV5-1 with TRBJ1-2; D gene ambiguous. Trimming took off 4 bases at V and 0 bases at J, with 13 bases between the two ends. The CDR3 loop spans 15 amino acids. The V gene's germline CDR1 is SGHRS and CDR2 YFSETQ. In DNA form, the CDR3 reads TGCGCCAGCAGCACGGCACCGCTGCCTAACTATGGCTACACCTTC. Translation: CASSTAPLPNYGYTF.

The gene calls are TRBV30 and TRBJ1-6, with 8 bases matching TRBD1. The V gene end was trimmed by 0 bases and the J gene end by 0 bases; junction bases not matched to a gene: 4. In germline, CDR1 is GTSNPN, CDR2 SVGIG (reference sequence). The CDR3 sequence is 17 residues long. The CDR3 loop is CAWSVRGTGSYNSPLHF. The CDR3 coding sequence is TGTGCCTGGAGTGTACGTGGGACAGGCTCCTATAATTCACCCCTCCACTTT.

The chain carries TRBV18 and TRBJ2-7; D remains unclear. Germline CDR1 KGHSH, CDR2 LQKENI. V was pared by 3 bases and J by 1 base, with 7 bases between. The CDR3 is made up of 13 amino acids. CDR3 region: CASSPTRSYEQYF. The CDR3 DNA is TGTGCCAGCTCACCGACACGGTCCTACGAGCAGTACTTC. The full variable domain, its missing parts supplied by reference TRBV18 and TRBJ2-7, is NAGVMQNPRHLVRRRGQEARLRCSPMKGHSHVYWYRQLPEEGLKFMVYLQKENIIDESGMPKERFSAEFPKEGPSILRIQQVVRGDSAAYFCASSPTRSYEQYFGPGTRLTVT.

The gene calls are TRBV5-4 and TRBJ1-2; D is unresolved. Trimming pared 0 bases from V and 0 bases from J, leaving 15 bases between. CDR1 and CDR2 from the germline V gene are SGHNT and YYREEE (reference sequence). The CDR3 contains 17 residues. The CDR3 sequence is CASSLGGRATPNYGYTF. The CDR3, as DNA: TGTGCCAGCAGCTTGGGTGGGCGGGCGACCCCTAACTATGGCTACACCTTC. Filled out from reference TRBV5-4 and TRBJ1-2, the complete variable domain reads ETGVTQSPTHLIKTRGQQVTLRCSSQSGHNTVSWYQQALGQGPQFIFQYYREEENGRGNFPPRFSGLQFPNYSSELNVNALELDDSALYLCASSLGGRATPNYGYTFGSGTRLTVV.

The V call is TRBV30, the J call TRBJ1-2; 8 nucleotides agree with TRBD1. Per the germline V gene, CDR1 is GTSNPN and CDR2 is SVGIG (reference sequence). The CDR3 extends over 11 amino acids. With V trimmed by 5 bases and J by 8 bases, 4 bases remained unmatched. The CDR3 DNA follows: TGTGCCTGGCAGGGGGCGAGCGGCTACACCTTC. Translation gives CAWQGASGYTF.

The chain has TRBV29-1 and TRBJ2-7; 7 bases map to TRBD1. The CDR3 runs 16 residues. CDR1 SQVTM and CDR2 ANQGSEA come from the germline V gene. J was trimmed by 2 bases and V by 3 bases; bases with no gene match: 13. CDR3 residues: CSVDLQGSLGTYEQYF. DNA of the CDR3: TGCAGCGTTGATTTACAGGGGAGCCTAGGGACCTACGAGCAGTACTTC.

The sample holds a few counts of this clone. V usage is TRBV4-3 and J usage is TRBJ2-7; 11 bases map to TRBD1. Per germline, CDR1 LGHNA and CDR2 YSLEER. CDR3 length: 16 amino acids. V lost 4 bases, J lost 5 bases, and 10 bases stayed unmatched. The CDR3 DNA reads TGCGCCAGCAGCCGGTCGGGACAGGGGGGCGAGGACGAGCAGTACTTC. The encoded protein is CASSRSGQGGEDEQYF.

V and J are TRBV4-2 and TRBJ1-1; maybe TRBD1 (6 bases). Looked up from germline, CDR1 is LGHNA and CDR2 is YNFKEQ. The CDR3 length is 18 residues. V was trimmed by 1 base and J by 1 base, leaving 19 bases between them. CDR3 loop: CASSQVGQGRRTNTEAFF. CDR3 DNA: TGTGCCAGCAGCCAAGTGGGGCAGGGGCGAAGGACGAACACTGAAGCTTTCTTT.

This chain's CDR3 is CASSAPRGGEETQYF. In nucleotides, the CDR3 is TGTGCCAGCAGTGCCCCGAGAGGGGGTGAAGAGACCCAGTACTTC. The rearrangement links TRBV6-1 to TRBJ2-5; the D gene is possibly TRBD1 (6 bases). Trimming took off 4 bases at V and 3 bases at J, with 15 bases between the two ends. The CDR3 contains 15 residues. The germline V gene encodes CDR1 MNHNS and CDR2 SASEGT.

The chain employs TRBV29-1 and TRBJ2-7; D gene ambiguous. V shed 6 bases and J shed 3 bases, with 15 bases lying between them. The CDR3 runs to 13 residues. The germline V gene has CDR1 SQVTM and CDR2 ANQGSEA. The CDR3 region has the DNA TGCAGCGTAGGGTCCCCGTATGGCTACGAGCAGTACTTC. It encodes CSVGSPYGYEQYF.

This chain connects TRBV4-3 to TRBJ1-2; D is perhaps TRBD1 (6 bases). The CDR3 totals 13 residues. The ends were cut back, 2 bases at V and 8 bases at J, with 12 bases in the middle. Germline V lookup: CDR1 LGHNA, CDR2 YSLEER. The CDR3 loop is CASSQTRTAGYTF. As DNA, the CDR3 is TGCGCCAGCAGCCAAACCCGGACAGCCGGCTACACCTTC.

This clone was detected a few times. V gene TRBV6-5 combines with J gene TRBJ2-1, with 8 bases aligning to TRBD2. The CDR3 is 13 amino acids. Trimming at V came to 8 bases and at J to 0 bases, leaving 0 bases not matched to a gene. The germline V gene has CDR1 MNHEY and CDR2 SVGAGI. CDR3 amino acids: CASRGGSYNEQFF. In DNA form, the CDR3 reads TGTGCCAGCCGGGGGGGCTCCTACAATGAGCAGTTCTTC.

The genes are TRBV2 and TRBJ2-2, with TRBD1 matching 9 bases. Germline V gene data show CDR1 as SNHLY and CDR2 as FYNNEI. This CDR3 region has 13 residues. J gave up 7 bases and V 9 bases, and 6 bases lay outside the gene matches. In DNA, the CDR3 is TGTGCCAGGAGGGACAGGGAGTTCGGGGAGCTGTTTTTT. This encodes CARRDREFGELFF.